This is a list of T cell receptor beta chains from one sample in a study of T-cell reconstitution after alpha-beta-depleted transplantation in children. MiXCR, applied by TCRdb to the PCR reads, yields one record per CDR3 protein. This table holds around 45,000 distinct CDR3 sequences, around half found once. The starting material was peripheral blood, obtained before TCRalphabeta/CD19-depleted stem cell transplant. The receptors shown here come from a boy under two years old with SCID, due to receive a stem cell transplant. The CDR3 runs from the conserved cysteine through the conserved F or W. Each record gives: D gene, V gene, J gene, clone size, CDR3 protein, CDR3 DNA. D genes are given only for firm matches. The size entry is marked missing in some rows and otherwise reads once, few, many or a size class.

>-|TRBV11-1|TRBJ1-1|-
CASSFSDGPGNEAFF
TGTGCCAGCAGCTTCTCGGACGGGCCCGGGAATGAAGCTTTCTTT
>TRBD1|TRBV10-3|TRBJ1-4|-
CAISPNRGPNEKLFF
TGTGCCATCAGCCCTAACAGGGGGCCTAATGAAAAACTGTTTTTT
>-|TRBV28|TRBJ2-5|-
CASSASQGLPYQETQYF
TGTGCCAGCAGTGCAAGTCAGGGATTGCCATACCAAGAGACCCAGTACTTC
>-|TRBV12-3/TRBV12-4|TRBJ1-1|few
CASSLSPRGPTTEAFF
TGTGCCAGCAGTTTATCCCCCAGGGGACCCACCACTGAAGCTTTCTTT
>-|TRBV6-2/TRBV6-3|TRBJ2-3|-
CASRGGEHTDTQYF
TGTGCCAGCCGTGGTGGGGAGCACACAGATACGCAGTATTTT
>-|TRBV5-1|TRBJ2-3|-
CASSPFTRTDTQYF
TGCGCCAGCAGCCCGTTTACAAGGACAGATACGCAGTATTTT
>-|TRBV6-6|TRBJ1-2|-
CASSYENGARSF
TGTGCCAGCAGTTACGAAAATGGGGCGAGATCCTTC
>-|TRBV7-2|TRBJ2-3|-
CASSLAAASTDTQYF
TGTGCCAGCAGCTTAGCGGCAGCTAGCACAGATACGCAGTATTTT
>TRBD1|TRBV11-1|TRBJ2-2|few
CASSLQGANTGELFF
TGTGCCAGCAGCTTGCAGGGGGCGAACACCGGGGAGCTGTTTTTT
>TRBD2|TRBV5-1|TRBJ2-1|-
CASSRLSGGLNEQFF
TGCGCCAGCAGCCGCTTAAGCGGGGGGCTCAATGAGCAGTTCTTC
>-|TRBV7-9|TRBJ2-1|few
CASSLGMAPYNEQFF
TGTGCCAGCAGCTTAGGGATGGCACCTTACAATGAGCAGTTCTTC
>-|TRBV6-4|TRBJ1-1|-
CASSPLGGSTEAFF
TGTGCCAGCAGTCCACTGGGTGGAAGCACTGAAGCTTTCTTT
>TRBD2|TRBV20-1|TRBJ2-2|-
CSATPRSGVFPGELFF
TGCAGTGCTACCCCTCGGAGCGGGGTATTCCCCGGGGAGCTGTTTTTT
>-|TRBV6-2/TRBV6-3|TRBJ2-6|-
CASSYSSGANVLTF
TGTGCCAGCAGTTACAGCTCTGGGGCCAACGTCCTGACTTTC
>TRBD1|TRBV6-1|TRBJ1-1|-
CASRRDRVIDAFF
TGTGCCAGCAGGAGGGACAGGGTGATTGACGCTTTCTTT
>-|TRBV11-2|TRBJ2-3|few
CASSPHLDTQYF
TGTGCCAGCAGCCCGCACCTGGATACGCAGTATTTT
>-|TRBV6-5|TRBJ2-7|-
CASSYRGGEQYF
TGTGCCAGCAGTTACAGGGGGGGTGAGCAGTACTTC
>-|TRBV27|TRBJ2-7|few
CASSSRRGGSPEQYF
TGTGCCAGCAGTTCCCGTAGAGGGGGATCCCCCGAGCAGTACTTC
>TRBD1|TRBV5-1|TRBJ2-5|few
CASSLADGQGLVLAQETQYF
TGCGCCAGCAGCTTGGCCGATGGACAGGGATTAGTATTGGCCCAAGAGACCCAGTACTTC
>-|TRBV13|TRBJ2-5|-
CASSPDGRAPEETQYF
TGTGCCAGCAGCCCGGACGGACGGGCTCCAGAAGAGACCCAGTACTTC
>-|TRBV3-1|TRBJ1-1|-
CASSLAQEVKAFF
TGTGCCAGCAGCCTCGCGCAGGAGGTTAAAGCTTTCTTT
>-|TRBV3-1|TRBJ2-7|few
CASSLGAGRSYEQYF
TGTGCCAGCAGCCTCGGAGCAGGCCGGTCCTACGAGCAGTACTTC
>-|TRBV28|TRBJ1-1|many
CASRPRVGAWDTEAFF
TGTGCCAGCAGACCACGGGTAGGGGCTTGGGACACTGAAGCTTTCTTT
>-|TRBV5-1|TRBJ2-3|-
CASSLEGVWTDTQYF
TGCGCCAGCAGCTTGGAAGGGGTTTGGACAGATACGCAGTATTTT
>TRBD1|TRBV4-3|TRBJ2-7|-
CASSQEAGGLYEQYF
TGCGCCAGCAGCCAAGAGGCAGGGGGATTATACGAGCAGTACTTC
>-|TRBV7-2|TRBJ2-3|many
CASSPDRATDTQYF
TGTGCCAGCAGCCCGGACCGTGCCACAGATACGCAGTATTTT
>-|TRBV25-1|TRBJ2-2|-
CASSWAGELFF
TGTGCCAGCAGTTGGGCCGGGGAGCTGTTTTTT
>TRBD2|TRBV3-1|TRBJ2-5|once
CASSHSGAAEETQYF
TGTGCCAGCAGCCATAGCGGGGCGGCGGAAGAGACCCAGTACTTC
>TRBD2|TRBV11-2|TRBJ2-3|once
CASSFLTSGTDTQYF
TGTGCCAGCAGCTTTCTCACTAGCGGCACAGATACGCAGTATTTT
>TRBD2|TRBV6-4|TRBJ2-3|few
CASSPRGGTDTQYF
TGTGCCAGCAGCCCTCGGGGGGGCACAGATACGCAGTATTTT
>-|TRBV10-3|TRBJ2-3|-
CAISDSNTDTQYF
TGTGCCATCAGTGACAGCAACACAGATACGCAGTATTTT
>-|TRBV5-1|TRBJ1-6|-
CASSLGTADGAPLHF
TGCGCCAGCAGCTTGGGGACAGCGGACGGCGCACCCCTCCACTTT
>-|TRBV6-1|TRBJ2-1|-
CASSPGGQGGNEQFF
TGTGCCAGCAGTCCCGGTGGGCAGGGCGGCAATGAGCAGTTCTTC
>TRBD2|TRBV7-2|TRBJ2-3|few
CASERGGTDTQYF
TGTGCCAGCGAGCGGGGGGGAACAGATACGCAGTATTTT
>-|TRBV4-3|TRBJ2-3|-
CASSSERVYTDTQYF
TGCGCCAGCAGCTCCGAGCGGGTTTACACAGATACGCAGTATTTT
>-|TRBV5-4|TRBJ2-5|-
CASSLAPLSRQVAGKTQYF
TGTGCCAGCAGCTTGGCGCCCCTCTCTAGACAGGTGGCAGGAAAGACCCAGTACTTC
>-|TRBV9|TRBJ2-4|-
CASSGPVDLAKNIQYF
TGTGCCAGCAGCGGACCCGTCGATCTAGCCAAAAACATTCAGTACTTC